This T cell receptor (beta chain) was identified during a study of T cells in narcolepsy. The overall study: Patients with NT1 or NT2 and healthy control donors were enrolled. Broader study findings: Autoreactive HCRT-specific and TRIB2-specific clonotypes were marked in same-patient CSF-versus-blood CD4+ comparisons. Healthy controls reportedly lacked the autoreactive clonotypes serially found in patients' blood. No autoreactive T cell clone sequences appeared in some memory CD4+ repertoires.

Produced via immunoSEQ multiplex PCR; TCRdb's table is partial and in-frame only. The sample has about 27,000 clones, roughly nine tenths seen once; the top ten hold around 1.1%. Regarding this clone: Its antigen remains unknown.

Sequencing used CD45RA- memory CD4+ T cells from PBMCs. This TCR was recovered from a human donor with narcolepsy.

The CDR3 protein is CASRGQTSEYGYTF. In DNA, the CDR3 is TGTGCCAGCAGGGGACAGACTAGCGAGTATGGCTACACCTTC. The gene calls are TRBV2 and TRBJ1-2, with 7 bases lining up with TRBD1. This CDR3 spans 14 amino acids. J gave up 5 bases and V 6 bases, and 9 bases lay outside the gene matches. The germline V gene encodes CDR1 SNHLY and CDR2 FYNNEI.